The source of this T cell receptor beta chain is a study of OX40 agonist ivuxolimab in advanced cancers. Generated by immunoSEQ multiplex PCR, the TCRdb table keeps only in-frame clones and is missing some. The sample contains approximately 50,000 clones, about 89% of which appear only once. Germline V CDR1 and CDR2: SGHVS, FQNEAQ. The CDR3 runs 14 residues. Trimming stripped 1 base from V and 2 bases from J, with 7 bases between. The rearrangement joins TRBV7-8 to TRBJ2-3; D not certain. The material sequenced was CD4+ or CD8+ T cells sorted from blood, taken in a trial of the OX40 agonist ivuxolimab. The sequence was collected from an adult with an advanced solid tumor such as melanoma, head and neck, liver or kidney cancer. As DNA, the CDR3 is TGTGCCAGCAGCTTAGGTGGCACCACAGATACGCAGTATTTT. Protein: CASSLGGTTDTQYF.